This paragraph covers one TCR beta chain sequence. Antigen: not known. The ends lost 6 bases at V and 6 bases at J; junction bases unmatched: 12. Germline-derived CDR1 and CDR2 are KGHSH and LQKENI. The CDR3 loop spans 15 amino acids. The data were obtained in a study of cytotoxic CD8 clonotypes in ibrutinib-treated CLL. Points from the study as a whole: Few clonotypes were public, and these shrank or held steady under treatment.

Method: immunoSEQ multiplex PCR; TCRdb's copy keeps in-frame clones and lacks some. The table records hundreds of thousands of clones, 70% of them present only once. Sequenced material: PBMCs, taken after 24 months of ibrutinib treatment. V is TRBV18 and J is TRBJ2-5; 8 bases align to TRBD2. The clonotype comes from a human donor with chronic lymphocytic leukemia. The CDR3 reads CASSPPGLVSKTQYF. The CDR3 DNA follows: TGTGCCAGCTCGCCTCCGGGACTAGTGTCGAAGACCCAGTACTTC.